Presented here are 21 T cell receptor beta chains from one specimen sequenced in a study of follicular helper T cells after annual influenza vaccination. Repertoires were generated with immunoSEQ multiplex PCR, while TCRdb's copy carries only in-frame clones and drops some. Of 9,300 or so clones listed, 65% to 85% are singletons. Time point: 2014-2015 season, 7 days after vaccination. The sequencing here drew on CXCR5+ CD38- circulating T follicular helper cells from blood, taken 7 days after influenza vaccination. Subset of the sample: circulating Tfh, non-naive CD4+CXCR5+PD-1+ (ICOS+CD38+ or ICOS-CD38-). The receptor source for this set is an adult who received the influenza vaccine.

A note on this clone: The same CDR3 also results from other DNA sequences found in this sample. The genes are TRBV4-2 and TRBJ2-3; TRBD2 might be the D (5 bases). The germline gives CDR1 LGHNA, CDR2 YNFKEQ. The V gene lost 4 bases and the J gene lost 4 bases, with 15 bases spanning the gap. The CDR3 runs 15 residues. The CDR3 bases are TGTGCCAGCAGCCCCGCGGGTGGGTACGCAGATACGCAGTATTTT. It encodes CASSPAGGYADTQYF.

This chain joins TRBV6-5 and TRBJ2-5, with D maybe TRBD2 (5 bases). Germline V gives CDR1 MNHEY, CDR2 SVGAGI. This CDR3 region has 12 residues. V was cut by 5 bases and J by 2 bases, with 6 bases left in between. The CDR3 DNA sequence: TGTGCCAGCAGTAGGAGGCAAGAGACCCAGTACTTC. It is translated as CASSRRQETQYF.

The chain links TRBV28 to TRBJ1-1; 9 bases are a match to TRBD1. Germline CDR1 reads MDHEN; CDR2 reads SYDVKM. The CDR3 has 14 amino acids. The V segment lost 4 bases and the J segment 10 bases; nucleotides outside the gene matches: 10. CDR3 sequence: CASSSRTGDLLAFF. The CDR3 coding sequence is TGTGCCAGCAGTTCTCGGACAGGGGATTTGCTAGCTTTCTTT.

The V gene is TRBV30, the J gene TRBJ1-4; D may be TRBD1 (6 bases). Looked up from germline, CDR1 is GTSNPN and CDR2 is SVGIG (reference sequence). The V end was cut by 6 bases, the J end by 7 bases, with 12 bases between. The CDR3 spans 12 residues. CDR3 sequence: CACRKGGEKLFF. The CDR3 coding sequence is TGTGCCTGTCGGAAGGGGGGTGAAAAACTGTTTTTT.

This clone was recorded a few times. The gene calls are TRBV15 and TRBJ2-7, with D possibly TRBD1 on 6 matching bases. Germline V gene data show CDR1 as LNHNV and CDR2 as YYDKDF (reference sequence). The CDR3 spans 16 residues. V lost 1 base, J lost 0 bases, and 13 bases lay in between. Written as DNA, the CDR3 is TGTGCCACCAGCAGAGGGAACAGGGCTTTCTCCTACGAGCAGTACTTC. Its translation: CATSRGNRAFSYEQYF.

V usage is TRBV6-1 and J usage is TRBJ2-2, with D possibly matching TRBD2 (6 bases). Trimming took off 6 bases at V and 0 bases at J, with 11 bases between the two ends. Germline V lookup: CDR1 MNHNS, CDR2 SASEGT. The CDR3 runs to 15 residues. The CDR3 DNA reads as TGTGCCAGCAGGCCCGGGACTGCGAACACCGGGGAGCTGTTTTTT. Translating it yields CASRPGTANTGELFF.

This clone turned up a few times. This chain joins TRBV11-2 and TRBJ1-2; 10 nucleotides agree with TRBD1. The CDR3 is made up of 14 amino acids. The germline V gene has CDR1 SGHAT and CDR2 FQNNGV. Trimming cost V 3 bases and J 7 bases; bases outside gene matches: 5. CDR3 in amino acids: CASSFAGTGVGYTF. The CDR3 DNA reads TGTGCCAGCAGCTTCGCCGGGACAGGGGTTGGCTACACCTTC. The entire variable domain, with the rest obtained from reference TRBV11-2 and TRBJ1-2, is as follows: EAGVAQSPRYKIIEKRQSVAFWCNPISGHATLYWYQQILGQGPKLLIQFQNNGVVDDSQLPKDRFSAERLKGVDSTLKIQPAKLEDSAVYLCASSFAGTGVGYTFGSGTRLTVV.

The gene calls are TRBV5-1 and TRBJ2-5, with D uncertain. Trimming shortened V by 5 bases and J by 2 bases, and 16 bases separated the two germline ends. Germline V CDR1 and CDR2: SGHRS, YFSETQ. CDR3 length: 15 residues. The CDR3 loop is CASRPIGAPQETQYF. For the CDR3, the DNA is TGCGCCAGCAGGCCTATAGGAGCTCCACAAGAGACCCAGTACTTC.

This sequence joins TRBV5-1 and TRBJ2-3; D perhaps matches TRBD1 (6 bases). Germline V gene lookup returns CDR1 SGHRS and CDR2 YFSETQ. The CDR3 length is 17 residues. V was clipped by 2 bases and J by 0 bases, with 16 bases between them. CDR3 nucleotides: TGCGCCAGCAGCTTTGGACAGCAGACTTATAGCACAGATACGCAGTATTTT. The encoded protein is CASSFGQQTYSTDTQYF.

This chain joins TRBV10-3 and TRBJ2-7, with D possibly being TRBD1 or TRBD2 (5 bases each). The CDR3 is made up of 13 amino acids. Per germline, CDR1 ENHRY and CDR2 SYGVKD. The V end lost 10 bases, the J end lost 4 bases, and 17 bases lay between the germline ends. CDR3: CATGTEPPYEQYF. The CDR3 DNA reads TGTGCCACCGGGACCGAACCCCCTTACGAGCAGTACTTC.

This chain joins TRBV7-2 and TRBJ1-2; D gene unclear. This CDR3 has 14 amino acids. Trimming shortened V by 0 bases and J by 5 bases, and 10 bases separated the two germline ends. Germline values: CDR1 SGHTA, CDR2 FQGNSA. CDR3 DNA: TGTGCCAGCAGCTTAGCGATGGAGGGTTATGGCTACACCTTC. Protein product: CASSLAMEGYGYTF.

The chain uses TRBV5-8 and TRBJ1-5, with a tentative D call TRBD1 (6 bases). This CDR3 spans 15 amino acids. The V end was cut by 5 bases, the J end by 2 bases, with 14 bases between. Germline CDR1 SGHTS, CDR2 YDEGEE. CDR3 nucleotides: TGTGCCAGCAGTACAGGGCTAGGAGGCAATCAGCCCCAGCATTTT. This gives the protein CASSTGLGGNQPQHF. The variable domain in full, with the rest retrieved from reference TRBV5-8 and TRBJ1-5, is EAGVTQSPTHLIKTRGQQATLRCSPISGHTSVYWYQQALGLGLQFLLWYDEGEERNRGNFPPRFSGRQFPNYSSELNVNALELEDSALYLCASSTGLGGNQPQHFGDGTRLSIL.

A single count supports this clone. J is TRBJ2-2 and V is TRBV10-1, with D perhaps matching TRBD1 (6 bases). The CDR3 loop spans 15 amino acids. The V end was cut by 6 bases, the J end by 0 bases, with 11 bases between. The germline CDR1 and CDR2 sequences are WNHNN and SYGVQD (reference sequence). The CDR3: CASSRGITNTGELFF. For the CDR3, the DNA is TGCGCCAGCAGCAGGGGTATCACGAACACCGGGGAGCTGTTTTTT.

This chain links TRBV18 with TRBJ2-1; 10 positions match TRBD2. J lost 6 bases, V lost 3 bases, and 8 bases had no gene match. Per germline, CDR1 KGHSH and CDR2 LQKENI. The length of the CDR3 is 16 residues. This CDR3 is CASSPGASGSINEQFF. The CDR3 coding sequence is TGTGCCAGCTCACCCGGAGCTAGCGGGAGTATCAATGAGCAGTTCTTC.

The V call is TRBV6-5, the J call TRBJ2-5; TRBD2 might be the D (7 bases). CDR1 and CDR2 (germline): MNHEY, SVGAGI. This CDR3 spans 13 amino acids. Trimming removed 8 bases from V and 5 bases from J, with 15 bases in between. The CDR3 region has the DNA TGTGCCAGCGGGGAGGGAGGGGGGGAGACCCAGTACTTC. This sequence encodes CASGEGGGETQYF.

The chain joins TRBV5-1 to TRBJ2-5; TRBD2 matches 7 bases. V dropped 0 bases and J dropped 1; count of bases not matched to a gene: 3. Germline loops: CDR1 SGHRS, CDR2 YFSETQ. CDR3 length equals 15 residues. The CDR3 sequence is CASSLDGTIQETQYF. DNA of the CDR3: TGCGCCAGCAGCTTGGATGGGACTATCCAAGAGACCCAGTACTTC.

The J gene is TRBJ2-2, the V gene TRBV11-2; 8 bases align to TRBD1. The CDR3 has 16 amino acids. Germline lookup yields CDR1 SGHAT and CDR2 FQNNGV. The V segment lost 5 bases and the J segment 4 bases; nucleotides outside the gene matches: 9. The CDR3 coding sequence is TGTGCCAGCAGCCAGTTGACAGGGGTAGGCACCGGGGAGCTGTTTTTT. This translates into CASSQLTGVGTGELFF.

The chain recombines TRBV6-1 with TRBJ2-3, with a tentative D call TRBD2 (5 bases). Germline CDR1 reads MNHNS; CDR2 reads SASEGT. The CDR3 runs to 14 residues. Trimming stripped 7 bases from V and 0 bases from J, with 11 bases between. The CDR3 loop is CASTGGLSTDTQYF. DNA of the CDR3: TGTGCCAGCACTGGCGGGCTTAGCACAGATACGCAGTATTTT.

This clone was picked up one time. V is TRBV4-2 and J is TRBJ2-1; 16 bases match TRBD2. The CDR3 consists of 21 residues. V dropped 2 bases and J dropped 0; count of bases not matched to a gene: 10. Germline values: CDR1 LGHNA, CDR2 YNFKEQ. The CDR3 protein is CASSQPDTGTSGGGSYNEQFF. Here the CDR3 DNA reads TGTGCCAGCAGCCAACCTGATACCGGGACTAGCGGGGGGGGCTCCTACAATGAGCAGTTCTTC.

The V and J genes are TRBV6-5 and TRBJ2-2; TRBD1 agrees at 8 bases. CDR1 MNHEY and CDR2 SVGAGI come from the germline V gene. The CDR3 loop spans 15 amino acids. V lost 5 bases, J lost 4 bases, and 6 bases stayed unmatched. The CDR3 DNA is TGTGCCAGCAGTGCAGGGACAGGAGTCACCGGGGAGCTGTTTTTT. Translation gives CASSAGTGVTGELFF.

The chain links TRBV29-1 to TRBJ1-4, with 9 bases lining up with TRBD1. V was pared by 6 bases and J by 4 bases, with 3 bases of the junction left unmatched. CDR1 and CDR2 (germline): SQVTM, ANQGSEA. CDR3 length: 13 amino acids. Written as DNA, the CDR3 is TGCAGCGTGGGACAGGGTGGTAATGAAAAACTGTTTTTT. Translation gives CSVGQGGNEKLFF. Full variable domain (outside the CDR3, taken from reference TRBV29-1 and TRBJ1-4): SAVISQKPSRDICQRGTSLTIQCQVDSQVTMMFWYRQQPGQSLTLIATANQGSEATYESGFVIDKFPISRPNLTFSTLTVSNMSPEDSSIYLCSVGQGGNEKLFFGSGTQLSVL.